This TCR beta chain was recovered during a study of shared clonotypes between healthy human individuals. The protocol was immunoSEQ multiplex PCR, while the TCRdb copy is restricted to in-frame clones and leaves out a portion. The profile shows roughly 1 million clones, more than 60% of them singletons. Study results and caveats: Non-shared clonotypes had lower generation probabilities than those shared by all four donors.

Concerning this clone: What it recognizes is unknown.

V was clipped by 3 bases and J by 5 bases; unmatched bases: 12. This CDR3 has 16 amino acids. Germline assignment: CDR1 MGHRA and CDR2 YSYEKL. V and J are TRBV4-1 and TRBJ2-5, with 7 bases fitting TRBD1. This receptor was taken from a man younger than 35 in good health. Sequencing was done on a sample of memory CD4+ T cells sorted from blood. Specified subset: CD45RA-negative fraction. The CDR3 is CASSQTPGTATETQYF. The CDR3 DNA reads as TGCGCCAGCAGCCAGACCCCCGGGACAGCCACGGAGACCCAGTACTTC.